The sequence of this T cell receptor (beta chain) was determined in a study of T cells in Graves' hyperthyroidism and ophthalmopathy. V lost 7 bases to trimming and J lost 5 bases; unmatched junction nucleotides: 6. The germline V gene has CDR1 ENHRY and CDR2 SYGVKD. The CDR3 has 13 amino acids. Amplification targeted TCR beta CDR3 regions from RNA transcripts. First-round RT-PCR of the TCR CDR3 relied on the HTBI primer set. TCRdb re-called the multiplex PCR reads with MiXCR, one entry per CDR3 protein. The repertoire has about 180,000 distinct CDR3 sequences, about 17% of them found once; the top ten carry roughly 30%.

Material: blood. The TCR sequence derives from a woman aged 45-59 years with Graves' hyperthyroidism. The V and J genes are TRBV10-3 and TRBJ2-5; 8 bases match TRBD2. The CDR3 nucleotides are TGTGCCATCACGGGAGGGTATGGGGAGACCCAGTACTTC. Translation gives CAITGGYGETQYF.